Included here is one TCR beta chain sequence, with context. Its antigen is unknown. Per-base qualities were not stored, and no clone one base away is much larger. These data are taken from a study of blood T cell repertoires in COVID-19 (TCRdb year 2020). For the wider study: Samples covering the acute and convalescent phases of COVID-19 were provided by collaborators in the United States, Italy and Spain. The material from the prospective study consisted of cDNA or gDNA derived from T cells, B-cell-depleted T cells, or PBMCs. The dataset comprised deeply sampled blood TCRbeta repertoires from subjects exposed to, actively infected with, or recovered from COVID-19. A freely available public database, intended as a resource for researchers studying the immune response to SARS-CoV-2, is where the repertoires were released. Samples came from the ongoing ImmuneRACE study (first 160 participants) plus 1,254 subjects from 6 global collaborators. A de-identified subject ID, COVID-19 status, age in years and sex were almost always included in the sample metadata. Where HLA class I and class II types were available, the types were taken from metadata supplied by the sample provider, not from assay-based typing.

TCRbeta CDR3 regions were amplified from genomic DNA by means of the immunoSEQ Assay, a bias-controlled multiplex PCR. Per the source publication's procedure: The number of nucleated cells in each sample was estimated by amplification of reference gene primers within the assay. Sequence reads were collapsed and filtered to measure the absolute abundance of every unique TCRbeta CDR3 rearrangement. For each sample, productive Simpson clonality was calculated by taking the square root of Simpson's diversity index across productive rearrangements. Drawn from immuneACCESS, this table holds only the in-frame rearrangements with V and J called that TCRdb kept. Clones are partly lost; checked studies trace under half to an unresolved V gene and leave the rest unexplained. D and trimming come from the DNA, and the V and J calls and clone size come from that table. This sample is represented by 100,000 or so clones; over 80% of them were singletons. The top ten clonotypes cover approximately 12% of the sample.

Results the study describes overall, beyond this receptor: How much clinical and demographic metadata was included differed by source and by participant, and the metadata was provided uncurated.

Including cysteine and phenylalanine, the CDR3 has 17 amino acids. Only the CDR3 portion is preserved as DNA: 51 bases, with reading frame beginning at the first base. CDR1 SGHRS and CDR2 YFSETQ were looked up in the germline V gene. For this chain, trimming is 4 bases at the V end and 1 base at the J end, and the number of junction bases without a gene match is 7. Whole blood was collected in K2EDTA tubes by collaborating institutions according to the institutions' own protocols. For TCRbeta analysis, collaborators shipped samples as frozen whole blood, isolated PBMCs, or DNA extracted from either of those sample types.

The origin of this receptor is a woman in her 70s with active or convalescent COVID-19. The sequencing sample was made of peripheral blood. This sequence uses TRBV5-1 and TRBJ2-2; 10 junctional bases match TRBD1. Read as DNA, the sequence is TGCGCCAGCAGCCCGACAGGGGGCACTCGGAACACCGGGGAGCTGTTTTTT. It translates as CASSPTGGTRNTGELFF.